A single sample gave rise to the 17 T cell receptor beta chains below, sequenced in a study of T cell responses to AZD1222 COVID-19 vaccine. Produced via immunoSEQ multiplex PCR; TCRdb's table is partial and in-frame only. The table has 140,000 or so clones, approximately 90% seen once; the top ten hold roughly 1.5%. The sample was peripheral blood, taken 28 days after the second AZD1222 dose. The source is an adult who received the AZD1222 COVID-19 vaccine.

This chain connects TRBV2 to TRBJ1-5; 8 bases fit TRBD1. Germline V gene sequence: CDR1 SNHLY, CDR2 FYNNEI. The V gene end was trimmed by 6 bases and the J gene end by 7 bases; junction bases not matched to a gene: 11. There are 15 residues in the CDR3. This CDR3 is CASRKQGAQGQPQHF. The CDR3 DNA follows: TGTGCCAGCAGAAAGCAGGGGGCGCAGGGACAGCCCCAGCATTTT.

The rearrangement joins TRBV5-5 to TRBJ2-2; tentatively, D is TRBD2 (6 bases). Germline assignment: CDR1 SGHKS and CDR2 YYEKEE (reference sequence). The CDR3 is 16 residues long. The ends were cut back, 4 bases at V and 6 bases at J, with 19 bases in the middle. CDR3 bases: TGTGCCAGCAGCCCCCCGGGGAGGTCTTCGGCCGGGGAGCTGTTTTTT. It is translated as CASSPPGRSSAGELFF. Combining the CDR3 with reference TRBV5-5 and TRBJ2-2 gives the whole variable domain DAGVTQSPTHLIKTRGQQVTLRCSPISGHKSVSWYQQVLGQGPQFIFQYYEKEERGRGNFPDRFSARQFPNYSSELNVNALLLGDSALYLCASSPPGRSSAGELFFGEGSRLTVL.

V and J are TRBV7-9 and TRBJ2-5; TRBD1 matches 8 bases. CDR1 is SEHNR and CDR2 is FQNEAQ in the germline V gene (reference sequence). The V and J ends lost 1 base and 5 bases, in that order; junction bases with no gene match: 9. The CDR3 length is 16 residues. The CDR3 is CASSLGAGGALETQYF. CDR3 in DNA: TGTGCCAGCAGCTTAGGGGCAGGGGGCGCTTTGGAGACCCAGTACTTC.

The chain uses TRBV30 and TRBJ2-7; 8 bases match TRBD1. Germline lookup yields CDR1 GTSNPN and CDR2 SVGIG (reference sequence). Trimming removed 4 bases from V and 3 bases from J; junction bases left unmatched: 2. This CDR3 has 12 amino acids. The CDR3 region has the DNA TGTGCCTGGAACAGGGGGGTCTACGAGCAGTACTTC. Encoded protein: CAWNRGVYEQYF.

This chain uses TRBV2 with TRBJ2-1; 8 nucleotides match TRBD2. The V segment lost 6 bases and the J segment 6 bases; nucleotides outside the gene matches: 4. Per the germline V gene, CDR1 is SNHLY and CDR2 is FYNNEI. This CDR3 is 13 amino acids long. Here the CDR3 reads CASSILAVNEQFF. The CDR3 nucleotides read TGTGCCAGCAGCATACTAGCGGTCAATGAGCAGTTCTTC.

The chain joins TRBV4-3 to TRBJ2-3, with 13 bases identical to TRBD2. V lost 5 bases, J lost 3 bases, and 5 bases stayed unmatched. Germline values: CDR1 LGHNA, CDR2 YSLEER. There are 16 residues in the CDR3. DNA for the CDR3: TGCGCCAGCAGCTCTGGACTAGCGGGAGAAACAGATACGCAGTATTTT. It encodes CASSSGLAGETDTQYF.

The chain uses TRBV4-1 and TRBJ1-1; unclear D gene. V shed 0 bases and J shed 4 bases, with 9 bases lying between them. The V gene's germline CDR1 is MGHRA and CDR2 YSYEKL. The CDR3 contains 14 residues. CDR3 sequence (DNA): TGCGCCAGCAGCCAAGAGTGGCAGGCCACTGAAGCTTTCTTT. Translation gives CASSQEWQATEAFF.

The gene calls are TRBV27 and TRBJ2-5, with TRBD1 matching 7 bases. With 8 bases clipped from V and 5 bases from J, the junction kept 8 bases outside the gene matches. The germline V gene encodes CDR1 MNHEY and CDR2 SMNVEV (reference sequence). This CDR3 contains 13 residues. The CDR3 reads CASVKTGEETQYF. In DNA form, the CDR3 reads TGTGCCAGCGTTAAAACAGGGGAGGAGACCCAGTACTTC.

V usage is TRBV6-2 or TRBV6-3 and J usage is TRBJ2-7; 8 bases agree with TRBD1. The CDR3 is 14 residues long. The ends lost 5 bases at V and 3 bases at J; junction bases unmatched: 6. From germline, CDR1 is MNHEY and CDR2 SVGEGT. CDR3 in DNA: TGTGCCAGCAGTGTGGACAGGGAATACTACGAGCAGTACTTC. It is translated as CASSVDREYYEQYF.

The genes are TRBV5-1 and TRBJ2-5; D gene uncertain. Germline CDR1 reads SGHRS; CDR2 reads YFSETQ. This CDR3 is built from 15 residues. With 1 base removed from V and 5 bases from J, the gap between germline ends came to 15 bases. Here the CDR3 reads CASSLLDPLGETQYF. The CDR3 DNA follows: TGCGCCAGCAGCTTGTTGGACCCCCTGGGGGAGACCCAGTACTTC. The whole variable domain, remainder taken from reference TRBV5-1 and TRBJ2-5, is KAGVTQTPRYLIKTRGQQVTLSCSPISGHRSVSWYQQTPGQGLQFLFEYFSETQRNKGNFPGRFSGRQFSNSRSEMNVSTLELGDSALYLCASSLLDPLGETQYFGPGTRLLVL.

The chain recombines TRBV27 with TRBJ1-5; D is possibly TRBD1 (6 bases). The CDR3 loop spans 16 amino acids. The ends were cut back, 0 bases at V and 0 bases at J, with 9 bases in the middle. Germline CDR1 and CDR2: MNHEY and SMNVEV (reference sequence). For the CDR3, the DNA is TGTGCCAGCAGTTTATCGGCAGGGGATAGCAATCAGCCCCAGCATTTT. It specifies CASSLSAGDSNQPQHF.

This chain connects TRBV28 to TRBJ1-1, with a weak D call TRBD1 (6 bases). Trimming removed 6 bases at V and 4 bases at J, with 18 bases between. The CDR3 covers 15 residues. In germline, CDR1 is MDHEN, CDR2 SYDVKM. This CDR3 is CASRHGLGGATEAFF. As DNA, the CDR3 is TGTGCCAGCAGGCACGGGTTGGGGGGGGCCACTGAAGCTTTCTTT.

The rearrangement joins TRBV6-2 or TRBV6-3 to TRBJ2-7; D may match TRBD1 or TRBD2 (5 bases each). Between the trimmed V and J ends, which lost 2 bases and 1 base, there was a span of 18 bases. The CDR3 loop spans 17 amino acids. CDR1 is MNHEY, CDR2 SVGEGT, per germline. The CDR3 coding sequence is TGTGCCAGCAGTTACCCGCAATCATGGGGGAGATCCTACGAGCAGTACTTC. The encoded protein is CASSYPQSWGRSYEQYF.

The chain uses TRBV25-1 and TRBJ1-1; D might be TRBD1 (6 bases). CDR1 MGHDK and CDR2 SYGVNS come from the germline V gene. The V end was cut by 1 base, the J end by 1 base, with 10 bases between. The CDR3 is 15 residues long. CDR3 sequence (DNA): TGTGCCAGCAGTGAATCGGGCAGGGGGAACACTGAAGCTTTCTTT. Translated, it gives CASSESGRGNTEAFF.

This chain links TRBV3-1 (or the pseudogene TRBV3-2) with TRBJ2-7, with 9 bases that match TRBD2. Unmatched junction bases numbered 6, after V lost 1 base and J lost 2 bases. The germline V gene encodes CDR1 LGHDT and CDR2 YNNKEL (reference sequence). The CDR3 length is 16 residues. CDR3: CASSQGISGRAYEQYF. The CDR3 DNA sequence: TGTGCCAGCAGCCAAGGAATTAGCGGGAGAGCCTACGAGCAGTACTTC.

V and J are TRBV6-5 and TRBJ2-7; 8 bases map to TRBD1. Germline CDR1 is MNHEY and CDR2 is SVGAGI. The CDR3 is 14 amino acids. J was trimmed by 5 bases and V by 5 bases; bases with no gene match: 8. CDR3 coding DNA: TGTGCCAGCAGTACACGGACAGGGTTCGACGAGCAGTACTTC. Its translation: CASSTRTGFDEQYF.

The chain joins TRBV7-3 to TRBJ2-6; possibly TRBD2 for D (6 bases). Germline lookup yields CDR1 SGHTA and CDR2 FQGTGA. Trimming stripped 5 bases from V and 2 bases from J, with 10 bases between. This CDR3 is built from 15 residues. The CDR3 loop is CASSTGGTGANVLTF. CDR3 in DNA: TGTGCCAGCAGCACTGGGGGGACTGGGGCCAACGTCCTGACTTTC.